This T cell receptor (beta chain) appears in the sequencing data of a study of blood T cell repertoires in COVID-19. This CDR3 spans 13 amino acids. The V end was cut by 2 bases, the J end by 6 bases, with 11 bases between. Germline lookup yields CDR1 LGHDT and CDR2 YNNKEL (reference sequence). Data came from immunoSEQ multiplex PCR; TCRdb stores just in-frame clones and leaves some out. Of some 360,000 clones listed, around nine tenths are singletons. The sequence came from a woman aged 25-40 years who had been exposed to COVID-19. V usage is TRBV3-1 (or the pseudogene TRBV3-2) and J usage is TRBJ2-7; D is possibly TRBD2 (5 bases). Source material: PBMCs or T cells enriched from blood (not recorded which). The CDR3 here is CASSQIGVGEQYF. In nucleotides, the CDR3 is TGTGCCAGCAGCCAAATCGGGGTGGGCGAGCAGTACTTC.